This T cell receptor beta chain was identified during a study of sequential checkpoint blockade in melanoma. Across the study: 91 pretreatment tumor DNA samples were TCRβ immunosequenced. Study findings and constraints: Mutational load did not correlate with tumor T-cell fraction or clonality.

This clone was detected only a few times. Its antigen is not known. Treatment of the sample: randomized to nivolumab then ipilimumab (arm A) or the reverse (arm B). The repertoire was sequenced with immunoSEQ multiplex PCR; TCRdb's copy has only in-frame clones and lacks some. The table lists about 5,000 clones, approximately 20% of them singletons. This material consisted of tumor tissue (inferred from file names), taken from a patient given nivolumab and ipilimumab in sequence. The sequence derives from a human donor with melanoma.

The CDR3 sequence: CASSPWREAPSRQFF. The CDR3 DNA sequence: TGTGCCAGCAGCCCTTGGCGGGAGGCCCCTTCCCGGCAGTTCTTC. The chain carries TRBV28 and TRBJ2-1, with 8 bases fitting TRBD2. Germline V gene data show CDR1 as MDHEN and CDR2 as SYDVKM. The length of the CDR3 is 15 residues. The V segment lost 6 bases and the J segment 12 bases; nucleotides outside the gene matches: 16.